This is a list of T cell receptor beta chains from one sample in a study of CD8 T cells in Susac syndrome. MiXCR, run by TCRdb on the immunoSEQ multiplex PCR reads, gives a single entry per CDR3 protein. The sample carries tens of thousands of distinct CDR3 sequences, roughly 94% recorded once. The sample was CD4+ T cells from PBMCs. These receptors were collected from a human donor with Susac syndrome. Both conserved end residues are part of each CDR3. The D gene is left open where the match is weak. The listing skips clone size in some rows; elsewhere it reads once, few, many or a size class.

CDR3nt,CDR3aa,j_gene,d_gene,abundance,v_gene
TGTGCCAGCAGCCGTTCCTCGGGGGGGGTTTCCTACAATGAGCAGTTCTTC,CASSRSSGGVSYNEQFF,TRBJ2-1,TRBD2,NA,TRBV7-9
TGTGCCAGCAGCTTGCCCGAGGGTGCAGATACGCAGTATTTT,CASSLPEGADTQYF,TRBJ2-3,NA,NA,TRBV7-2
TGTGCCAGCAGCTTCCCATCCTACGAGCAGTACTTC,CASSFPSYEQYF,TRBJ2-7,NA,NA,TRBV7-9
TGTGCCAGCAGCTACAGCGGGGGGGCCAGCTCCTACAATGAGCAGTTCTTC,CASSYSGGASSYNEQFF,TRBJ2-1,TRBD2,NA,TRBV12-3/TRBV12-4
TGCAGCGTTGGCTGGGGCTTATCCTACGAGCAGTACTTC,CSVGWGLSYEQYF,TRBJ2-7,NA,NA,TRBV29-1
TGCAGTGCCGAGGGCGGCTACACCTTC,CSAEGGYTF,TRBJ1-2,NA,NA,TRBV20-1
TGTGCCAGCAGGGGATTTAGGGGGGAGCAGTACTTC,CASRGFRGEQYF,TRBJ2-7,NA,NA,TRBV6-2/TRBV6-3
TGTGCCAGCAGTTTAATGGCAGTTAACACTGAAGCTTTCTTT,CASSLMAVNTEAFF,TRBJ1-1,NA,once,TRBV12-3/TRBV12-4
TGTGCCACCAGTGATTCCGGCGAGGGAGGGCTCTCCTACGAGCAGTACTTC,CATSDSGEGGLSYEQYF,TRBJ2-7,TRBD2,NA,TRBV24-1
TGTGCCAGCAGCTTGGAGGGTTACACAGATACGCAGTATTTT,CASSLEGYTDTQYF,TRBJ2-3,NA,NA,TRBV5-6
TGCAGCGTTGATGGGACTAGGAGCTCCTACGAGCAGTACTTC,CSVDGTRSSYEQYF,TRBJ2-7,TRBD2,NA,TRBV29-1
TGCGCCAGCAGCTTCGGGACAGAGGTATCACCCCTCCACTTT,CASSFGTEVSPLHF,TRBJ1-6,TRBD1,NA,TRBV5-1
TGTGCCAGCAGCCGCCTAGGGGAGACCCAGTACTTC,CASSRLGETQYF,TRBJ2-5,NA,NA,TRBV6-5
TGTGCCCGCCGAATACACAATGAGCAGTTCTTC,CARRIHNEQFF,TRBJ2-1,NA,NA,TRBV30
TGCAGCGTTCGGAGTGGCCCGGCTAGCTCTGGGGCCAACGTCCTGACTTTC,CSVRSGPASSGANVLTF,TRBJ2-6,NA,NA,TRBV29-1
TGTGCCAGCAGTGGGGACAGGAGCGGAGTGGAGCCCCAGCATTTT,CASSGDRSGVEPQHF,TRBJ1-5,TRBD1,once,TRBV6-2/TRBV6-3